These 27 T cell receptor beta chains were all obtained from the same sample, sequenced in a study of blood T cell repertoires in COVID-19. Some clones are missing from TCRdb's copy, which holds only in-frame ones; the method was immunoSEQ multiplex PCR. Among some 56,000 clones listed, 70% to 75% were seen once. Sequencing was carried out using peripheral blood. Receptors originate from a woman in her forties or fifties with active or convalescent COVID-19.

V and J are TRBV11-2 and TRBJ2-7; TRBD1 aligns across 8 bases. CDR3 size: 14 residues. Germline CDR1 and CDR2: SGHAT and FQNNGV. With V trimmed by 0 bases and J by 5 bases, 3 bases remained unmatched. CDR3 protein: CASSLDRGLDEQYF. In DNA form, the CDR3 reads TGTGCCAGCAGCTTAGACAGGGGGCTCGACGAGCAGTACTTC. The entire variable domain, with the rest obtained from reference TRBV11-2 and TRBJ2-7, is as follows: EAGVAQSPRYKIIEKRQSVAFWCNPISGHATLYWYQQILGQGPKLLIQFQNNGVVDDSQLPKDRFSAERLKGVDSTLKIQPAKLEDSAVYLCASSLDRGLDEQYFGPGTRLTVT.

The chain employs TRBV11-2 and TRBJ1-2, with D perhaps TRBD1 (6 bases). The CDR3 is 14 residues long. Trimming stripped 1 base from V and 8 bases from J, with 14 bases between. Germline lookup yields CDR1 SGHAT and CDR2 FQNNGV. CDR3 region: CASSLVRTASGYTF. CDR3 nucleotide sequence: TGTGCCAGCAGCTTAGTGAGGACAGCCTCGGGCTACACCTTC.

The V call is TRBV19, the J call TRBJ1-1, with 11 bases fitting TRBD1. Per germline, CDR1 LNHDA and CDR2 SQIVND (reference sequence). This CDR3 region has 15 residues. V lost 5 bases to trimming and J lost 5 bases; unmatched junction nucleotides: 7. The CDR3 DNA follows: TGTGCCAGTAGTGCTAGGACAGGGGGCGGTACTGAAGCTTTCTTT. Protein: CASSARTGGGTEAFF.

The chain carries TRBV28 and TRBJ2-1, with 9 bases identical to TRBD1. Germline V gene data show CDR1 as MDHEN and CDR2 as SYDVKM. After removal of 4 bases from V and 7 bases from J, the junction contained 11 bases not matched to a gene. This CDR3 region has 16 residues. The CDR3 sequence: CASSSQPGQGSNEQFF. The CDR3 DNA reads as TGTGCCAGCAGTTCTCAACCGGGACAGGGCAGTAATGAGCAGTTCTTC.

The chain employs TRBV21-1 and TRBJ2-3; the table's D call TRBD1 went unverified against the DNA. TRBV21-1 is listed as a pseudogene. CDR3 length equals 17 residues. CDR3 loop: CASSNRQGAVLTDTQYF. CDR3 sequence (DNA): TGTGCCAGCAGCAACCGACAGGGCGCAGTTCTCACAGATACGCAGTATTTT.

The CDR3 region has the DNA TGTGCCAGCAGCTTGTACTACGAGCAGTACTTC. Translating gives CASSLYYEQYF. The chain joins TRBV7-9 to TRBJ2-7; the D is unclear. This CDR3 region has 11 residues. The germline gives CDR1 SEHNR, CDR2 FQNEAQ (reference sequence). The V end was cut by 3 bases, the J end by 3 bases, with 3 bases between.

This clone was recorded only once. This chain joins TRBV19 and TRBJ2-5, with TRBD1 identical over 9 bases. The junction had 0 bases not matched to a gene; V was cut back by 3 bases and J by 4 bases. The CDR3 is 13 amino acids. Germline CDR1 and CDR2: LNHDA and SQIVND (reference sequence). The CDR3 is CASSMDRGETQYF. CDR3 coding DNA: TGTGCCAGTAGTATGGACAGGGGAGAGACCCAGTACTTC.

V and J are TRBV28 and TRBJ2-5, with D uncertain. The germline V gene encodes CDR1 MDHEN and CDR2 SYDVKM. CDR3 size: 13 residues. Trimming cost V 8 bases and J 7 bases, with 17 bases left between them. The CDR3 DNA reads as TGTGCCAGCTGCGGAGATAACGGCCGGACCCAGTACTTC. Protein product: CASCGDNGRTQYF.

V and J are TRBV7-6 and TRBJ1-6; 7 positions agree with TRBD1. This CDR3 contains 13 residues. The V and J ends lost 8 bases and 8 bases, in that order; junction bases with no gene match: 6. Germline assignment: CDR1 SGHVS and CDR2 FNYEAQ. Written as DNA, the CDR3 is TGTGCCAGCCGGGACAGCTTTGATTCACCCCTCCACTTT. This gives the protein CASRDSFDSPLHF.

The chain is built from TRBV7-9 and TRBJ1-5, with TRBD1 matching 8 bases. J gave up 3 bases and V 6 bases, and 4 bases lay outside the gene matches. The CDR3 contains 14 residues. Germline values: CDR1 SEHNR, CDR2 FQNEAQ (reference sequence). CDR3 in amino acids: CASSSTGANQPQHF. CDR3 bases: TGTGCCAGCAGTTCGACAGGGGCCAATCAGCCCCAGCATTTT.

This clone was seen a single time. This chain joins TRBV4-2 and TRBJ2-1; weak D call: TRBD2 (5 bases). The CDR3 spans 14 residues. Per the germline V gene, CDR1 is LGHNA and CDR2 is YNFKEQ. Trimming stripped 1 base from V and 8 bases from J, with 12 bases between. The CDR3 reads CASSQVWIGDEQFF. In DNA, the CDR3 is TGTGCCAGCAGCCAAGTCTGGATCGGGGATGAGCAGTTCTTC.

DNA of the CDR3: TGTGCCAGCTCACCACGTATCCTTCAGGGTATTGCCGGGGAGCTGTTTTTT. Translation: CASSPRILQGIAGELFF. This rearrangement joins TRBV18 to TRBJ2-2; D may be TRBD1 (5 bases). Germline CDR1 KGHSH, CDR2 LQKENI. V lost 1 base and J lost 6, with 18 bases in between. CDR3 length: 17 amino acids.

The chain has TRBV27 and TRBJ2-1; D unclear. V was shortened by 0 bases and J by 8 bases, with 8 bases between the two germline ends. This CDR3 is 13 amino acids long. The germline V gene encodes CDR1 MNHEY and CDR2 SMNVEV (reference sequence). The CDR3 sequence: CASSLSSFHEQFF. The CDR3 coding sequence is TGTGCCAGCAGTTTATCCTCCTTTCATGAGCAGTTCTTC.

The CDR3 region is CASSYAGITYEQYF. CDR3 nucleotide sequence: TGTGCCAGCAGTTACGCGGGGATTACCTACGAGCAGTACTTC. The genes are TRBV6-6 and TRBJ2-7, with D maybe TRBD2 (6 bases). The germline CDR1 and CDR2 sequences are MNHNY and SVGAGI (reference sequence). The CDR3 is 14 amino acids. V was cut by 2 bases and J by 2 bases, with 10 bases left in between.

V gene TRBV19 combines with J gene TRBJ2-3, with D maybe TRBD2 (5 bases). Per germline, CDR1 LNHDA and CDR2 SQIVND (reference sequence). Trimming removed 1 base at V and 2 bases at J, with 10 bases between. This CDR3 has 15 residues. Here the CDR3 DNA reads TGTGCCAGTAGTATAGCCCCGGGGTCCACAGATACGCAGTATTTT. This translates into CASSIAPGSTDTQYF.

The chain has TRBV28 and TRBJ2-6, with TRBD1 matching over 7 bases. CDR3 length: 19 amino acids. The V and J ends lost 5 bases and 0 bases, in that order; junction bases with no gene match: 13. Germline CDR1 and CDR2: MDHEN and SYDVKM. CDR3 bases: TGTGCCAGCAGTGGGTGGGCCGGGACAGACCTCTCTGGGGCCAACGTCCTGACTTTC. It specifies CASSGWAGTDLSGANVLTF.

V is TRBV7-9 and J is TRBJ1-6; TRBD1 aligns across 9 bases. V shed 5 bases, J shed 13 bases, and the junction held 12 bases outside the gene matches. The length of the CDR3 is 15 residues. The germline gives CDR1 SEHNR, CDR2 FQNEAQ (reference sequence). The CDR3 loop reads CASSRMGTGSVPLHF. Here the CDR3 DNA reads TGTGCCAGCAGCCGTATGGGGACAGGGAGCGTCCCCCTCCACTTT.

The CDR3 region has the DNA TGTGCCAGCAGCCGCCTGGAGGAGTTGGGCAATCAGCCCCAGCATTTT. It specifies CASSRLEELGNQPQHF. The V gene is TRBV27, the J gene TRBJ1-5; D unclear. The germline V and J ends were trimmed by 6 bases and 2 bases, with 17 bases remaining between them. Germline CDR1 is MNHEY and CDR2 is SMNVEV (reference sequence). CDR3 length equals 16 residues.

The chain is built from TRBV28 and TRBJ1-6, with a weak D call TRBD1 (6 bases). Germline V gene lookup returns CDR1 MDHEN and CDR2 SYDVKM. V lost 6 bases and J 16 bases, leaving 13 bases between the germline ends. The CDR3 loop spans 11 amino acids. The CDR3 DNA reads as TGTGCCAGCAGCCAGGGGATTTCACTCCACTTT. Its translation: CASSQGISLHF.

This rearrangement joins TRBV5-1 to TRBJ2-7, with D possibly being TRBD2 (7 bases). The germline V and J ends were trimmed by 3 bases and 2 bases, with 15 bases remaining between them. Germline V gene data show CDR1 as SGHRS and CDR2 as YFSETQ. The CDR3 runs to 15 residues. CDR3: CASSYWGGTTYEQYF. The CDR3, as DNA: TGCGCCAGCAGCTACTGGGGGGGCACTACCTACGAGCAGTACTTC. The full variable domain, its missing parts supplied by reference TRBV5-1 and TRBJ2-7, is KAGVTQTPRYLIKTRGQQVTLSCSPISGHRSVSWYQQTPGQGLQFLFEYFSETQRNKGNFPGRFSGRQFSNSRSEMNVSTLELGDSALYLCASSYWGGTTYEQYFGPGTRLTVT.

The CDR3 sequence: CATGHRTYEQYF. The CDR3 coding sequence is TGTGCCACCGGACACCGGACCTACGAGCAGTACTTC. The J gene is TRBJ2-7, the V gene TRBV10-3, with a tentative D call TRBD1 (5 bases). The V end was cut by 10 bases, the J end by 2 bases, with 12 bases between. The CDR3 is made up of 12 amino acids. CDR1 is ENHRY, CDR2 SYGVKD, per germline.

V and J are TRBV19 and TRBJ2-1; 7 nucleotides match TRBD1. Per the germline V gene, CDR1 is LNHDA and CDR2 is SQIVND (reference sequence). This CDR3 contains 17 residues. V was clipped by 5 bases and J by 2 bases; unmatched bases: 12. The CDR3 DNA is TGTGCCAGTAGTCCTAAGGGGGCCCCCTTCCCCTACAATGAGCAGTTCTTC. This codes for CASSPKGAPFPYNEQFF. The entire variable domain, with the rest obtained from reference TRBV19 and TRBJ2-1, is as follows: DGGITQSPKYLFRKEGQNVTLSCEQNLNHDAMYWYRQDPGQGLRLIYYSQIVNDFQKGDIAEGYSVSREKKESFPLTVTSAQKNPTAFYLCASSPKGAPFPYNEQFFGPGTRLTVL.

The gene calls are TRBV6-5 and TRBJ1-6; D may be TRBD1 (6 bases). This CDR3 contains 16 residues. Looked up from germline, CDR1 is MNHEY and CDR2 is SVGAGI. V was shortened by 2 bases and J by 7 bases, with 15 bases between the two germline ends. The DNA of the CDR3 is TGTGCCAGCAGTTACCGGATGACAGGATGGAATTCACCCCTCCACTTT. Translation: CASSYRMTGWNSPLHF.

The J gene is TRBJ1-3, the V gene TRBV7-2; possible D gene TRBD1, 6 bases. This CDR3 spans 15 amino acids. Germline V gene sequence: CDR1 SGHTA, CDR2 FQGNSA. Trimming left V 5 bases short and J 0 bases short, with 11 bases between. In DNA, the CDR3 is TGTGCCAGCAGCCACACGACAGGCTCTGGAAACACCATATATTTT. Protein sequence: CASSHTTGSGNTIYF. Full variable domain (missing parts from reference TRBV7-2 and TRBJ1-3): GAGVSQSPSNKVTEKGKDVELRCDPISGHTALYWYRQSLGQGLEFLIYFQGNSAPDKSGLPSDRFSAERTGGSVSTLTIQRTQQEDSAVYLCASSHTTGSGNTIYFGEGSWLTVV.

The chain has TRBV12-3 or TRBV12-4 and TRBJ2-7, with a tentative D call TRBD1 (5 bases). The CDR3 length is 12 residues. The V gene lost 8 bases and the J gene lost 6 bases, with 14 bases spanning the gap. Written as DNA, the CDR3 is TGTGCCAGCTCCAGGGTTGATGGCGAGCAGTACTTC. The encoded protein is CASSRVDGEQYF.

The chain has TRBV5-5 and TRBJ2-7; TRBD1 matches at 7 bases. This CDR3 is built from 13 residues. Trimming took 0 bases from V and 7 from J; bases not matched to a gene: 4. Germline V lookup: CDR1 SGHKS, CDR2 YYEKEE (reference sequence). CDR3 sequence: CASSLEGQREQYF. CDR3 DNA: TGTGCCAGCAGCTTGGAGGGACAGCGGGAGCAGTACTTC.

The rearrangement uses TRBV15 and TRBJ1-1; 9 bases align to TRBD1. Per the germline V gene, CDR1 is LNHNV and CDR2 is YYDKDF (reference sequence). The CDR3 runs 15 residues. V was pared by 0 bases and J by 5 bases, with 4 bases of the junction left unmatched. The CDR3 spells CATSRDGTGKTEAFF. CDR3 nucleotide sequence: TGTGCCACCAGCAGAGACGGGACAGGGAAAACTGAAGCTTTCTTT.